This T cell receptor beta chain was identified in a study of regulatory T cells in long-lasting Graves disease. For the study at large: Antithyroid drug exposure in newly diagnosed Graves' patients had lasted under 3 months.

Both iRepertoire HTBI primers and Arm-PCR of CDR3 regions were used to build the TCR beta libraries. TCRdb recomputed calls from the multiplex PCR reads with MiXCR, one row per CDR3 protein. The profile covers roughly 420,000 distinct CDR3 sequences, with approximately 16% appearing a single time and roughly 10% taken by the ten largest. In this sample, this clonotype turned up many times. Regarding time point: newly diagnosed GD, antithyroid drugs for less than 3 months. RNA extracted from PBMCs served as the sequencing template. V lost 8 bases to trimming and J lost 1 base, with 12 bases between them. There are 13 residues in the CDR3. The data were also submitted as part of a second study, on T cells in Graves' hyperthyroidism and ophthalmopathy. This second study notes: Hyperthyroidism patients were newly diagnosed, had disease duration under 2 months, and were aged 18 to 65 years. Researchers found most expanded thyroid clonotypes above 0.001 in blood as well.

This sequence was found in a woman between 25 and 40 years old with Graves disease. The chain combines TRBV12-3 or TRBV12-4 with TRBJ2-7; D may correspond to TRBD1 or TRBD2 (6 bases each). Source: peripheral blood mononuclear cells (PBMCs), taken at new diagnosis, from a patient treated with antithyroid drugs. The DNA of the CDR3 is TGTGCCAGCGGCTCGGGGGCGTCCTACGAGCAGTACTTC. The encoded protein is CASGSGASYEQYF.